A selection of T cell receptor beta chains follows, all from one sample in a study of shared clonotypes between healthy human individuals. Here immunoSEQ multiplex PCR was the method, and the copy in TCRdb shows in-frame clones only, minus some. The sample shows about 960,000 clones, more than 75% of them seen only once. The sequencing sample was made of memory CD4+ T cells sorted from blood. These receptors were collected from a man aged 18 to 29 in good health. Both conserved end residues are part of each CDR3. D genes are given only for firm matches. The size of a clone is reported for some rows only, either as once, few or many, or as a class for expanded clones.

j_call: TRBJ1-6
v_call: TRBV11-2
d_call: .
clone_size: .
cdr3_aa: CASSTHDRSYNSPLHF
cdr3_nt: TGTGCCAGCAGCACACACGACAGGTCCTATAATTCACCCCTCCACTTT

j_call: TRBJ2-2
v_call: TRBV6-5
d_call: TRBD1
clone_size: .
cdr3_aa: CASRGQGGTGELFF
cdr3_nt: TGTGCCAGCCGTGGACAGGGAGGCACCGGGGAGCTGTTTTTT

j_call: TRBJ2-7
v_call: TRBV5-8
d_call: .
clone_size: .
cdr3_aa: CASSLDDIPSEQYF
cdr3_nt: TGTGCCAGCAGCTTGGATGACATACCGTCAGAGCAGTACTTC

j_call: TRBJ1-1
v_call: TRBV30
d_call: TRBD1
clone_size: .
cdr3_aa: CAWRDRGRTEAFF
cdr3_nt: TGTGCCTGGAGGGACAGGGGACGCACTGAAGCTTTCTTT

j_call: TRBJ2-5
v_call: TRBV5-6
d_call: TRBD1
clone_size: once
cdr3_aa: CASSFYGTGQETQYF
cdr3_nt: TGTGCCAGCAGCTTTTATGGGACAGGACAAGAGACCCAGTACTTC

j_call: TRBJ2-5
v_call: TRBV4-1
d_call: TRBD2
clone_size: once
cdr3_aa: CASSQGQTSGTQETQYF
cdr3_nt: TGCGCCAGCAGCCAAGGTCAGACTAGCGGTACCCAAGAGACCCAGTACTTC

j_call: TRBJ2-7
v_call: TRBV5-1
d_call: .
clone_size: .
cdr3_aa: CASSLAEGYEQYF
cdr3_nt: TGCGCCAGCAGCTTGGCCGAAGGGTACGAGCAGTACTTC

j_call: TRBJ2-7
v_call: TRBV27
d_call: TRBD2
clone_size: .
cdr3_aa: CASSFNPLAVYEQYF
cdr3_nt: TGTGCCAGCAGTTTTAATCCCCTAGCGGTGTACGAGCAGTACTTC

j_call: TRBJ2-2
v_call: TRBV7-2
d_call: .
clone_size: .
cdr3_aa: CASSLGLYTGELFF
cdr3_nt: TGTGCCAGCAGCTTGGGTTTATACACCGGGGAGCTGTTTTTT

j_call: TRBJ2-5
v_call: TRBV19
d_call: TRBD2
clone_size: .
cdr3_aa: CASSIWLAGEETQYF
cdr3_nt: TGTGCCAGTAGTATATGGCTAGCGGGGGAAGAGACCCAGTACTTC

j_call: TRBJ2-3
v_call: TRBV4-3
d_call: .
clone_size: .
cdr3_aa: CASSQDRGGRQYF
cdr3_nt: TGCGCCAGCAGCCAAGATCGCGGAGGTAGGCAGTATTTT

j_call: TRBJ1-4
v_call: TRBV28
d_call: .
clone_size: .
cdr3_aa: CASMSGQINEKLFF
cdr3_nt: TGTGCCAGCATGTCTGGACAGATAAATGAAAAACTGTTTTTT

j_call: TRBJ2-1
v_call: TRBV7-2
d_call: .
clone_size: .
cdr3_aa: CASSSRDWYNEQFF
cdr3_nt: TGTGCCAGCAGCTCCAGGGACTGGTATAATGAGCAGTTCTTC

j_call: TRBJ2-1
v_call: TRBV11-2
d_call: TRBD2
clone_size: once
cdr3_aa: CASSPGLASNEQFF
cdr3_nt: TGTGCCAGCAGCCCGGGACTAGCTTCCAATGAGCAGTTCTTC

j_call: TRBJ2-2
v_call: TRBV27
d_call: .
clone_size: .
cdr3_aa: CASRLMGSTGELFF
cdr3_nt: TGTGCCAGCAGGCTTATGGGGTCGACCGGGGAGCTGTTTTTT

j_call: TRBJ1-1
v_call: TRBV5-1
d_call: .
clone_size: .
cdr3_aa: CASSSMDGTEAFF
cdr3_nt: TGCGCCAGCAGCTCCATGGACGGTACTGAAGCTTTCTTT

j_call: TRBJ2-7
v_call: TRBV4-2
d_call: .
clone_size: .
cdr3_aa: CASSQPMTGPYEQYF
cdr3_nt: TGTGCCAGCAGCCAACCCATGACGGGACCATACGAGCAGTACTTC